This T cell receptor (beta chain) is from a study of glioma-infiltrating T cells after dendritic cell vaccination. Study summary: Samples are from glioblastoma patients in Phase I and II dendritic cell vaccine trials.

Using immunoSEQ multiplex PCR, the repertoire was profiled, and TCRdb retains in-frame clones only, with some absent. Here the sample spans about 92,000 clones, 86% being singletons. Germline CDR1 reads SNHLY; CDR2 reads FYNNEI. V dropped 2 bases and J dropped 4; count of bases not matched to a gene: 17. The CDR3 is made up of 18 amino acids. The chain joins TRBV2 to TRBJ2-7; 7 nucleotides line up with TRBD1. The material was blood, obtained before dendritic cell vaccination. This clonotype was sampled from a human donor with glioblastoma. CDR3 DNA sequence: TGTGCCAGCAGTGAAAGCCCCGCCCCTGGGACAGCTACTTACGAGCAGTACTTC. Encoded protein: CASSESPAPGTATYEQYF. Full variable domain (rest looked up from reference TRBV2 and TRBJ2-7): EPEVTQTPSHQVTQMGQEVILRCVPISNHLYFYWYRQILGQKVEFLVSFYNNEISEKSEIFDDQFSVERPDGSNFTLKIRSTKLEDSAMYFCASSESPAPGTATYEQYFGPGTRLTVT.